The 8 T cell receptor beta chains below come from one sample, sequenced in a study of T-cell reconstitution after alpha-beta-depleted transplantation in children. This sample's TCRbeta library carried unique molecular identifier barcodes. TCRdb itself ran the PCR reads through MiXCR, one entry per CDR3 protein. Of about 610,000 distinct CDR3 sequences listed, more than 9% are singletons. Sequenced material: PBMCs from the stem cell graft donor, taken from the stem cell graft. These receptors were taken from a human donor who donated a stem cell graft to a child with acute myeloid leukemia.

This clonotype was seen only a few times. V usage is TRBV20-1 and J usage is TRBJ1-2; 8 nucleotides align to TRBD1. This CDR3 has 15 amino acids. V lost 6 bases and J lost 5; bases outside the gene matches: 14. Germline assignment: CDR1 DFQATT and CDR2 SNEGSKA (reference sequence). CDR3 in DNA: TGCAGTGCCATTTCCCCGGGACAGGCCCTTTATGGCTACACCTTC. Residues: CSAISPGQALYGYTF.

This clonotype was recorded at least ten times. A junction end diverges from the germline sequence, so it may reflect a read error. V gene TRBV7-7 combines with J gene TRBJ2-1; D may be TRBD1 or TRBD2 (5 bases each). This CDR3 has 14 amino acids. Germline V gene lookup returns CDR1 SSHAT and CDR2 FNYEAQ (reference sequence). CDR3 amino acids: CASSLMGPADEQFF. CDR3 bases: TGTGCTAGCAGCTTAATGGGACCTGCGGATGAGCAGTTCTTC.

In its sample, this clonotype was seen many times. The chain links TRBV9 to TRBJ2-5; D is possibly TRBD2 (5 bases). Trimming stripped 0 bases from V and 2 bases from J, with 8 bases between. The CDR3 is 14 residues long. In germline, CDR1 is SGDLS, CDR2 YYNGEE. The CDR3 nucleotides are TGTGCCAGCAGCGTAGGAGGGCCACAAGAGACCCAGTACTTC. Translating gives CASSVGGPQETQYF.

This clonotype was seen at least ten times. The CDR3 region is CASSYGSPGVYYEQYF. CDR3 DNA sequence: TGTGCCAGCAGTTACGGATCACCAGGGGTCTACTACGAGCAGTACTTC. The chain has TRBV6-2 or TRBV6-3 and TRBJ2-7, with D possibly TRBD1 on 6 matching bases. This CDR3 region has 16 residues. V shed 2 bases and J shed 3 bases, with 17 bases lying between them. Looked up from germline, CDR1 is MNHEY and CDR2 is SVGEGT.

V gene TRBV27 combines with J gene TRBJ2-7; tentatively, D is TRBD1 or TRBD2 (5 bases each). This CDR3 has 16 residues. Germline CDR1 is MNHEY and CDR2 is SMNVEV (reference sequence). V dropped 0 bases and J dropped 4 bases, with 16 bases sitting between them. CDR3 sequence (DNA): TGTGCCAGCAGTTTATCGGGGACGGATAGGGATTACGAGCAGTACTTC. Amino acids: CASSLSGTDRDYEQYF.

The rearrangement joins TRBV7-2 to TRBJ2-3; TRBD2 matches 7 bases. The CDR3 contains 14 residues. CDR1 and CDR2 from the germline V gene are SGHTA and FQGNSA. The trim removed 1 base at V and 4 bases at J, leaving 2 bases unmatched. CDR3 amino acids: CASSLEGGPDTQYF. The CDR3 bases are TGTGCCAGCAGCTTAGAGGGAGGGCCAGATACGCAGTATTTT.

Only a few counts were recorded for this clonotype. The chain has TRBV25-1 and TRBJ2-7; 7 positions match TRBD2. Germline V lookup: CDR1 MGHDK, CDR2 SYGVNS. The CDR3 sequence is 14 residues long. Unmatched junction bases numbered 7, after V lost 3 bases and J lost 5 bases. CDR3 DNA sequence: TGTGCCAGCAGTGATGGGCGGGAGTCCCACGAGCAGTACTTC. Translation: CASSDGRESHEQYF.

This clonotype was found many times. The CDR3 is CAISEGGNREDEQYF. The CDR3 DNA reads as TGTGCCATCAGTGAGGGTGGGAATAGGGAAGACGAGCAGTACTTC. J is TRBJ2-7 and V is TRBV10-3; D unclear. V gave up 2 bases and J gave up 5 bases, with 16 bases separating them. CDR1 and CDR2 from the germline V gene are ENHRY and SYGVKD. The CDR3 contains 15 residues.